The 10 T cell receptor beta chains below come from one sample, sequenced in a study of human thymus T cells. Data came from immunoSEQ multiplex PCR; TCRdb stores just in-frame clones and leaves some out. Of roughly 54,000 clones in the sample, approximately 95% are singletons; the top ten hold roughly 5.7%. Sequencing was done on a sample of blood. These receptors originate from a boy under three years old with a congenital heart defect but otherwise immunologically healthy.

The CDR3 here is CSAGQGPYNEQFF. The CDR3 coding sequence is TGCAGCGCAGGACAGGGCCCCTACAATGAGCAGTTCTTC. V gene TRBV29-1 combines with J gene TRBJ2-1; 8 bases are a match to TRBD1. Germline assignment: CDR1 SQVTM and CDR2 ANQGSEA. The CDR3 has 13 residues. Unmatched junction bases numbered 4, after V lost 7 bases and J lost 2 bases.

This sequence joins TRBV13 and TRBJ2-2, with D perhaps TRBD2 (5 bases). Trimming pared 1 base from V and 5 bases from J, leaving 8 bases between. CDR3 length: 14 amino acids. CDR1 is PRHDT, CDR2 FYEKMQ, per germline (reference sequence). The CDR3, as DNA: TGTGCCAGCAGCTTAGCGGGGATTACCGGGGAGCTGTTTTTT. Its translation: CASSLAGITGELFF.

The chain employs TRBV27 and TRBJ2-6; 8 nucleotides match TRBD1. V shed 1 base, J shed 3 bases, and the junction held 2 bases outside the gene matches. This CDR3 has 16 residues. Germline assignment: CDR1 MNHEY and CDR2 SMNVEV (reference sequence). CDR3 amino acids: CASSLWTGYGANVLTF. The CDR3 DNA reads TGTGCCAGCAGTTTATGGACAGGGTATGGGGCCAACGTCCTGACTTTC.

This sequence joins TRBV6-6 and TRBJ1-1, with D perhaps TRBD1 (6 bases). There are 16 residues in the CDR3. Germline V gene sequence: CDR1 MNHNY, CDR2 SVGAGI (reference sequence). V lost 1 base, J lost 0 bases, and 12 bases lay in between. In DNA form, the CDR3 reads TGTGCCAGCAGTTACTTACCAAGGGGGGTGAACACTGAAGCTTTCTTT. It codes for CASSYLPRGVNTEAFF.

The chain links TRBV5-6 to TRBJ1-5, with 9 bases identical to TRBD1. Trimming cost V 1 base and J 14 bases; bases outside gene matches: 10. CDR1 is SGHDT and CDR2 is YYEEEE in the germline V gene. CDR3 length: 14 residues. CDR3 in DNA: TGTGCCAGCAGCTTGACTATCTCCCGGGACAGGGAGCATTTT. Translated: CASSLTISRDREHF.

CDR3 protein: CASSLDPLRVFMNTEAFF. In nucleotides, the CDR3 is TGTGCCAGCAGCTTAGATCCCCTCAGGGTCTTCATGAACACTGAAGCTTTCTTT. The rearrangement uses TRBV11-2 and TRBJ1-1; a weak D match, TRBD1 (5 bases). Germline V gene lookup returns CDR1 SGHAT and CDR2 FQNNGV. The CDR3 extends over 18 amino acids. V dropped 0 bases and J dropped 0 bases, with 17 bases sitting between them. Full variable domain (remainder filled in from reference TRBV11-2 and TRBJ1-1): EAGVAQSPRYKIIEKRQSVAFWCNPISGHATLYWYQQILGQGPKLLIQFQNNGVVDDSQLPKDRFSAERLKGVDSTLKIQPAKLEDSAVYLCASSLDPLRVFMNTEAFFGQGTRLTVV.

V usage is TRBV5-1 and J usage is TRBJ2-3; D is unresolved. Germline CDR1 is SGHRS and CDR2 is YFSETQ. V was pared by 0 bases and J by 4 bases, with 9 bases between. This CDR3 is 14 amino acids long. The CDR3 sequence is CASSLGMRPDTQYF. The CDR3 DNA reads TGCGCCAGCAGCTTGGGGATGAGGCCAGATACGCAGTATTTT.

This chain uses TRBV10-1 with TRBJ2-3, with 9 bases fitting TRBD2. The CDR3 sequence is 17 residues long. Germline V CDR1 and CDR2: WNHNN, SYGVQD (reference sequence). After removal of 0 bases from V and 4 bases from J, the junction contained 8 bases not matched to a gene. The CDR3 reads CASSESWGTSLADTQYF. CDR3 nucleotides: TGCGCCAGCAGTGAGTCCTGGGGGACTAGCCTAGCAGATACGCAGTATTTT.

J is TRBJ2-7 and V is TRBV9, with D possibly matching TRBD1 (5 bases). Germline V CDR1 and CDR2: SGDLS, YYNGEE. The V end was cut by 3 bases, the J end by 1 base, with 20 bases between. This CDR3 spans 17 amino acids. Here the CDR3 reads CASSASSQADRSYEQYF. The CDR3 nucleotides are TGTGCCAGCAGCGCAAGTTCCCAAGCCGACAGATCCTACGAGCAGTACTTC.

This clone was counted a single time. The rearrangement links TRBV7-2 to TRBJ1-2; tentative D call: TRBD1 (5 bases). V lost 1 base, J lost 7 bases, and 13 bases lay in between. This CDR3 is built from 14 residues. CDR1 and CDR2 (germline): SGHTA, FQGNSA. CDR3 region: CASSLVGGVAGYTF. The DNA for the CDR3 is TGTGCCAGCAGCTTAGTGGGGGGGGTTGCTGGCTACACCTTC.